This is a list of T cell receptor beta chains from one sample in a study of blood T cell repertoires in COVID-19. Profiling relied on immunoSEQ multiplex PCR, and the TCRdb table lists in-frame clones only, not all of them. The table lists around 40,000 clones, about 82% of them singletons. Sequencing input: peripheral blood. The receptors shown here come from a human donor in a cohort sampled during active COVID-19. Both conserved end residues are part of each CDR3. A D gene is named only where the DNA matches it firmly. Part of the rows lack a size; the others show once, few, many or a class for expanded clones.

d_call,v_call,j_call,clone_size,cdr3_aa,cdr3_nt
NA,TRBV6-5,TRBJ2-5,NA,CASREQGRETQYF,TGTGCCAGCCGGGAACAGGGCCGGGAGACCCAGTACTTC
NA,TRBV6-5,TRBJ2-7,NA,CASSYTGSGVYEQYF,TGTGCCAGCAGTTACACGGGGTCAGGTGTCTACGAGCAGTACTTC
NA,TRBV2,TRBJ2-7,NA,CASTGLISYEQYF,TGTGCCAGCACGGGACTTATATCCTACGAGCAGTACTTC
NA,TRBV4-3,TRBJ2-3,NA,CASSQDVAVLTDTQYF,TGCGCCAGCAGCCAAGATGTAGCGGTCCTTACAGATACGCAGTATTTT
TRBD1,TRBV7-8,TRBJ1-5,NA,CASSKGQGAINQPQHF,TGTGCCAGCAGCAAGGGACAGGGGGCGATCAATCAGCCCCAGCATTTT
NA,TRBV19,TRBJ1-5,NA,CASSFNRDNQPQHF,TGTGCCAGTAGTTTCAACAGGGACAATCAGCCCCAGCATTTT
TRBD1,TRBV5-1,TRBJ2-6,once,CASSLEPPGQVVSGANVLTF,TGCGCCAGCAGCTTGGAGCCCCCGGGACAGGTTGTATCTGGGGCCAACGTCCTGACTTTC
NA,TRBV3-1/TRBV3-2,TRBJ1-1,NA,CASSPPGGLGAFF,TGTGCCAGCAGCCCCCCGGGGGGGCTGGGAGCTTTCTTT
NA,TRBV29-1,TRBJ1-6,NA,CSPCRSYNSPLHF,TGCAGCCCTTGTCGCTCCTATAATTCACCCCTCCACTTT
NA,TRBV19,TRBJ1-3,once,CASSTVDSSLSGNTIYF,TGTGCCAGTAGTACCGTGGACAGTTCCCTCTCTGGAAACACCATATATTTT
NA,TRBV5-1,TRBJ2-1,NA,CASSLASGERSGRQFF,TGCGCCAGCAGCTTGGCCTCGGGGGAGAGAAGCGGCCGCCAGTTCTTC
TRBD2,TRBV20-1,TRBJ2-7,few,CSASTGTNSYEQYF,TGCAGTGCTAGTACCGGGACTAACTCCTACGAGCAGTACTTC
TRBD1,TRBV6-5,TRBJ1-4,once,CASKQGDNEKLFF,TGTGCCAGCAAACAGGGGGATAATGAAAAACTGTTTTTT
NA,TRBV4-1,TRBJ2-7,NA,CASSQDPEAGLGSDEQYF,TGCGCCAGCAGCCAAGACCCCGAGGCAGGACTCGGGAGCGACGAGCAGTACTTC
TRBD1,TRBV7-9,TRBJ2-1,NA,CASSGQGAGNEQFF,TGTGCCAGCAGCGGGCAGGGGGCGGGGAATGAGCAGTTCTTC
NA,TRBV28,TRBJ2-7,once,CASSLEVRAEQYF,TGTGCCAGCAGTTTAGAGGTCAGGGCCGAGCAGTACTTC
NA,TRBV5-6,TRBJ2-1,NA,CASSLVVQPNEQFF,TGTGCCAGCAGCTTGGTGGTACAGCCCAATGAGCAGTTCTTC
TRBD2,TRBV3-1/TRBV3-2,TRBJ2-1,few,CASSQALAGGNNEQFF,TGTGCCAGCAGCCAAGCCCTAGCGGGTGGTAACAATGAGCAGTTCTTC
NA,TRBV5-6,TRBJ2-5,NA,CASSLTQETQYF,TGTGCCAGCAGCTTAACTCAAGAGACCCAGTACTTC
TRBD1,TRBV7-9,TRBJ1-2,few,CASSWDRGSGGYTF,TGTGCCAGCAGCTGGGACAGGGGCAGTGGCGGCTACACCTTC
TRBD1,TRBV3-1/TRBV3-2,TRBJ1-3,once,CASSHLDRGMSGNTIYF,TGTGCCAGCAGCCACTTGGACAGGGGGATGTCTGGAAACACCATATATTTT
TRBD1,TRBV18,TRBJ2-4,NA,CASSPGTGENIQYF,TGTGCCAGCTCACCAGGGACAGGGGAAAACATTCAGTACTTC
TRBD1,TRBV18,TRBJ2-1,NA,CASSPWTGGISNEQFF,TGTGCCAGCTCACCCTGGACAGGGGGGATCTCCAATGAGCAGTTCTTC
TRBD1,TRBV7-7,TRBJ2-3,NA,CASSFSGTASTDTQYF,TGTGCTAGCAGCTTTTCCGGGACAGCTAGCACAGATACGCAGTATTTT
NA,TRBV6-1,TRBJ1-5,NA,CASSEAPKPQHF,TGTGCCAGCAGTGAAGCCCCCAAGCCCCAGCATTTT
NA,TRBV7-3,TRBJ1-1,NA,CASSLGGVSAEAFF,TGTGCCAGCAGCTTAGGGGGGGTTTCGGCTGAAGCTTTCTTT
NA,TRBV15,TRBJ2-3,NA,CATSRGQGTDTQYF,TGTGCCACCAGCAGAGGGCAGGGGACAGATACGCAGTATTTT
TRBD1,TRBV30,TRBJ1-1,NA,CAWSVQGVGRTEAFF,TGTGCCTGGAGTGTACAGGGGGTAGGGCGCACTGAAGCTTTCTTT